These 32 T cell receptor beta chains originate from one sample sequenced in a study of shared clonotypes between healthy human individuals. The repertoire was sequenced with immunoSEQ multiplex PCR; TCRdb's copy has only in-frame clones and lacks some. The sample comprises roughly 500,000 clones, roughly 95% of which are singletons, and approximately 0.067% rests with the top ten. Sequencing was performed on naive CD4+ T cells sorted from blood. The subset: CD45RA+ positively selected. All receptors derive from a woman aged 25 to 39 in good health.

In this sample, this clone turned up once. The genes are TRBV7-4 and TRBJ1-4, with TRBD1 matching over 10 bases. The ends lost 4 bases at V and 7 bases at J; junction bases unmatched: 9. This CDR3 has 16 residues. CDR1 is SGHVT, CDR2 SQSDAQ, per germline. CDR3 amino acids: CASSYPGTGVGEKLFF. CDR3 in DNA: TGTGCCAGCAGCTACCCCGGGACAGGGGTTGGTGAAAAACTGTTTTTT.

This clone was counted only a few times. Other DNA sequences within the sample encode an identical CDR3. The chain has TRBV18 and TRBJ1-5, with D possibly TRBD1 on 5 matching bases. This CDR3 is built from 14 residues. CDR1 and CDR2 (germline): KGHSH, LQKENI. Trimming took off 3 bases at V and 4 bases at J, with 10 bases between the two ends. Here the CDR3 reads CASSPGTGNQPQHF. In DNA form, the CDR3 reads TGTGCCAGCTCACCGGGGACGGGGAATCAGCCCCAGCATTTT.

CDR3 protein: CASSFGTVTDTQYF. The CDR3 DNA sequence: TGTGCCAGCAGCTTTGGGACAGTCACAGATACGCAGTATTTT. J is TRBJ2-3 and V is TRBV11-2; 7 bases match TRBD1. With 3 bases clipped from V and 2 bases from J, the junction kept 2 bases outside the gene matches. From germline, CDR1 is SGHAT and CDR2 FQNNGV. The CDR3 consists of 14 residues.

The J gene is TRBJ1-2, the V gene TRBV28; 9 bases are shared with TRBD1. The CDR3 consists of 15 residues. J was trimmed by 3 bases and V by 4 bases; bases with no gene match: 6. CDR1 is MDHEN and CDR2 is SYDVKM in the germline V gene. The CDR3 sequence: CASSSTGGGDYGYTF. The CDR3 nucleotides are TGTGCCAGCAGTTCGACAGGGGGAGGTGACTATGGCTACACCTTC.

CDR3 sequence: CASRDRGYEKLFF. DNA of the CDR3: TGTGCCAGCAGGGACAGGGGATATGAAAAACTGTTTTTT. This chain links TRBV2 with TRBJ1-4; 9 nucleotides align to TRBD1. V shed 6 bases and J 6 bases; nucleotides not matched to a gene: 2. The CDR3 sequence is 13 residues long. The germline V gene has CDR1 SNHLY and CDR2 FYNNEI.

V gene TRBV7-9 combines with J gene TRBJ2-2; TRBD1 might be the D (5 bases). The germline V gene encodes CDR1 SEHNR and CDR2 FQNEAQ (reference sequence). Trimming pared 4 bases from V and 8 bases from J, leaving 8 bases between. CDR3 size: 12 residues. The CDR3: CASSSGAGELFF. The CDR3 nucleotides are TGTGCCAGCAGCTCTGGGGCGGGGGAGCTGTTTTTT.

This chain joins TRBV6-6 and TRBJ1-4; D gene ambiguous. Germline values: CDR1 MNHNY, CDR2 SVGAGI (reference sequence). This CDR3 is built from 15 residues. V was pared by 0 bases and J by 7 bases, with 12 bases between. The CDR3 reads CASSYSTPGSEKLFF. The CDR3 DNA reads as TGTGCCAGCAGTTACTCGACGCCAGGAAGTGAAAAACTGTTTTTT.

A single count supports this clone. The chain carries TRBV19 and TRBJ2-7, with 10 bases matching TRBD2. CDR3 size: 20 residues. Germline V gene data show CDR1 as LNHDA and CDR2 as SQIVND (reference sequence). The ends lost 3 bases at V and 6 bases at J; junction bases unmatched: 23. This chain's CDR3 is CASSMGRRKSGRAVLSEQYF. The CDR3 DNA reads TGTGCCAGTAGTATGGGAAGGCGCAAGAGCGGGAGGGCCGTATTAAGCGAGCAGTACTTC.

This chain connects TRBV6-6 to TRBJ2-7; 10 bases match TRBD1. This CDR3 region has 15 residues. With V trimmed by 0 bases and J by 4 bases, 3 bases remained unmatched. Germline CDR1 is MNHNY and CDR2 is SVGAGI (reference sequence). CDR3 nucleotide sequence: TGTGCCAGCAGTTACTCTGGGACAGGGGTTTACGAGCAGTACTTC. It is translated as CASSYSGTGVYEQYF.

The V gene is TRBV6-5, the J gene TRBJ2-7; D unresolved. Trimming removed 6 bases from V and 2 bases from J, with 17 bases in between. This CDR3 spans 15 amino acids. Germline CDR1 reads MNHEY; CDR2 reads SVGAGI. The chain's CDR3 is CASSPTSKQTYEQYF. The DNA for the CDR3 is TGTGCCAGCAGCCCTACTTCGAAACAGACCTACGAGCAGTACTTC.

The V gene is TRBV5-1, the J gene TRBJ2-3, with 9 bases aligning to TRBD1. The length of the CDR3 is 16 residues. Looked up from germline, CDR1 is SGHRS and CDR2 is YFSETQ. J gave up 2 bases and V 2 bases, and 6 bases lay outside the gene matches. CDR3 amino acids: CASSFQQGAFTDTQYF. The CDR3 DNA reads as TGCGCCAGCAGCTTCCAACAGGGGGCGTTCACAGATACGCAGTATTTT.

Comments on this clone: The same CDR3 can be traced to other DNA sequences in this sample. This rearrangement joins TRBV6-6 to TRBJ2-7; 8 nucleotides match TRBD1. The ends lost 2 bases at V and 2 bases at J; junction bases unmatched: 2. The length of the CDR3 is 14 residues. Germline V gene lookup returns CDR1 MNHNY and CDR2 SVGAGI (reference sequence). The CDR3 region is CASSYGQGAYEQYF. CDR3 DNA: TGTGCCAGCAGTTACGGACAGGGCGCCTACGAGCAGTACTTC.

This chain links TRBV28 with TRBJ1-5; D perhaps matches TRBD1 (5 bases). CDR3 length: 13 residues. The V gene lost 6 bases and the J gene lost 1 base, with 7 bases spanning the gap. The V gene's germline CDR1 is MDHEN and CDR2 SYDVKM. CDR3 nucleotide sequence: TGTGCCAGCAGCTGGGACAGCAATCAGCCCCAGCATTTT. Protein sequence: CASSWDSNQPQHF. Looking up the rest from reference TRBV28 and TRBJ1-5 gives the full variable domain: DVKVTQSSRYLVKRTGEKVFLECVQDMDHENMFWYRQDPGLGLRLIYFSYDVKMKEKGDIPEGYSVSREKKERFSLILESASTNQTSMYLCASSWDSNQPQHFGDGTRLSIL.

V is TRBV5-1 and J is TRBJ2-1; TRBD2 matches 13 bases. Trimming at V came to 4 bases and at J to 9 bases, leaving 7 bases not matched to a gene. This CDR3 has 15 amino acids. Germline V gene lookup returns CDR1 SGHRS and CDR2 YFSETQ. The chain's CDR3 is CASSTGTSGIFEQFF. The CDR3 DNA is TGCGCCAGCAGCACCGGGACTAGCGGGATCTTTGAGCAGTTCTTC.

The sample holds one count of this clone. The chain links TRBV29-1 to TRBJ1-1, with D unclear. CDR1 SQVTM and CDR2 ANQGSEA come from the germline V gene. The CDR3 covers 13 residues. V lost 5 bases, J lost 0 bases, and 10 bases lay in between. CDR3 residues: CSVSSDMNTEAFF. The CDR3 nucleotides are TGCAGCGTTAGCTCAGATATGAACACTGAAGCTTTCTTT.

The rearrangement joins TRBV29-1 to TRBJ2-3, with D hard to call. The germline V gene encodes CDR1 SQVTM and CDR2 ANQGSEA. V was clipped by 4 bases and J by 4 bases, with 12 bases between them. The CDR3 has 13 amino acids. In DNA, the CDR3 is TGCAGCGTTGTTGTAGGCCCGGCAGATACGCAGTATTTT. Protein: CSVVVGPADTQYF.

This clone was found a few times. CDR3 loop: CASSTGRRGNQPQHF. The DNA of the CDR3 is TGTGCCAGTAGTACGGGACGACGGGGCAATCAGCCCCAGCATTTT. This sequence joins TRBV19 and TRBJ1-5; possibly TRBD1 for D (5 bases). Trimming cost V 4 bases and J 2 bases, with 12 bases left between them. CDR3 length: 15 residues. CDR1 and CDR2 (germline): LNHDA, SQIVND (reference sequence). Filled out from reference TRBV19 and TRBJ1-5, the complete variable domain reads DGGITQSPKYLFRKEGQNVTLSCEQNLNHDAMYWYRQDPGQGLRLIYYSQIVNDFQKGDIAEGYSVSREKKESFPLTVTSAQKNPTAFYLCASSTGRRGNQPQHFGDGTRLSIL.

The chain couples TRBV5-1 to TRBJ2-1; no clear D. V shed 0 bases and J shed 9 bases, with 22 bases lying between them. Germline V gene sequence: CDR1 SGHRS, CDR2 YFSETQ. The CDR3 contains 17 residues. CDR3 residues: CASSLAASVPVSGEQFF. For the CDR3, the DNA is TGCGCCAGCAGCTTGGCCGCTAGTGTTCCCGTTTCAGGTGAGCAGTTCTTC.

This CDR3 reads CASSQGDWPSEQYF. The CDR3 DNA sequence: TGTGCCAGCAGCCAAGGGGATTGGCCATCGGAGCAGTACTTC. This chain connects TRBV14 to TRBJ2-7; D is ambiguous. CDR1 is SGHDN, CDR2 FVKESK, per germline. The germline V and J ends were trimmed by 1 base and 7 bases, with 14 bases remaining between them. The length of the CDR3 is 14 residues.

On this clone itself: Other DNA sequences in this sample translate to the same CDR3. The chain uses TRBV19 and TRBJ1-5; tentatively, D is TRBD1 (5 bases). Germline assignment: CDR1 LNHDA and CDR2 SQIVND (reference sequence). The CDR3 length is 13 residues. V was clipped by 4 bases and J by 4 bases, with 8 bases between them. The CDR3 reads CASSRDSNQPQHF. The CDR3 DNA sequence: TGTGCCAGTAGTAGAGACAGTAATCAGCCCCAGCATTTT.

This chain links TRBV5-1 with TRBJ1-1; no firm D call. V lost 9 bases and J 4 bases, leaving 19 bases between the germline ends. The CDR3 is 14 amino acids. Germline V gives CDR1 SGHRS, CDR2 YFSETQ. CDR3 sequence (DNA): TGCGCCACCTCCCGGTCGGGAATGGGCACTGAAGCTTTCTTT. Its protein is CATSRSGMGTEAFF. Supplemented by reference TRBV5-1 and TRBJ1-1, the full variable domain reads KAGVTQTPRYLIKTRGQQVTLSCSPISGHRSVSWYQQTPGQGLQFLFEYFSETQRNKGNFPGRFSGRQFSNSRSEMNVSTLELGDSALYLCATSRSGMGTEAFFGQGTRLTVV.

V usage is TRBV30 and J usage is TRBJ1-2, with D possibly TRBD1 on 6 matching bases. The CDR3 consists of 13 residues. The germline V gene encodes CDR1 GTSNPN and CDR2 SVGIG (reference sequence). V gave up 2 bases and J gave up 0 bases, with 7 bases separating them. The CDR3 loop is CAWSRTANYGYTF. In DNA, the CDR3 is TGTGCCTGGAGTCGGACAGCTAACTATGGCTACACCTTC.

This chain links TRBV28 with TRBJ1-4; D remains unclear. There are 10 residues in the CDR3. Germline V gives CDR1 MDHEN, CDR2 SYDVKM. Trimming shortened V by 10 bases and J by 4 bases, and 4 bases separated the two germline ends. This chain's CDR3 is CATLNEKLFF. DNA for the CDR3: TGTGCCACCCTTAATGAAAAACTGTTTTTT.

Points on this clone: At the DNA level, this CDR3 is encoded by other sequences in the same sample as well. The chain has TRBV28 and TRBJ2-7; D not resolved. V was clipped by 3 bases and J by 6 bases, with 12 bases between them. CDR1 and CDR2 from the germline V gene are MDHEN and SYDVKM. The CDR3 spans 13 residues. The CDR3 is CASSLSGVGEQYF. In DNA form, the CDR3 reads TGTGCCAGCAGTTTGTCTGGGGTCGGCGAGCAGTACTTC.

The chain combines TRBV18 with TRBJ1-4; D not certain. V was cut by 0 bases and J by 10 bases, with 6 bases left in between. Germline CDR1 reads KGHSH; CDR2 reads LQKENI. This CDR3 is 12 amino acids long. This CDR3 reads CASSPPMGKLFF. The CDR3 nucleotides are TGTGCCAGCTCACCACCTATGGGAAAACTGTTTTTT.

The chain combines TRBV19 with TRBJ2-7; 10 bases agree with TRBD2. Trimming took 5 bases from V and 3 from J; bases not matched to a gene: 7. Germline CDR1 reads LNHDA; CDR2 reads SQIVND (reference sequence). The CDR3 has 15 residues. The CDR3 coding sequence is TGTGCCAGTAGTGAGACTAGCGGGCACATCTACGAGCAGTACTTC. It is translated as CASSETSGHIYEQYF. Filled out from reference TRBV19 and TRBJ2-7, the complete variable domain reads DGGITQSPKYLFRKEGQNVTLSCEQNLNHDAMYWYRQDPGQGLRLIYYSQIVNDFQKGDIAEGYSVSREKKESFPLTVTSAQKNPTAFYLCASSETSGHIYEQYFGPGTRLTVT.

The J gene is TRBJ2-7, the V gene TRBV10-3; either TRBD1 or TRBD2 may fit D (5 bases each). V shed 3 bases and J shed 5 bases, with 14 bases lying between them. CDR1 and CDR2 from the germline V gene are ENHRY and SYGVKD. The CDR3 is 14 residues long. The CDR3 coding sequence is TGTGCCATCAGTGACTCGGGACCCCCGGACGAGCAGTACTTC. Its protein product is CAISDSGPPDEQYF.

The chain joins TRBV18 to TRBJ2-3; TRBD2 matches 9 bases. Germline CDR1 and CDR2: KGHSH and LQKENI. The trim removed 3 bases at V and 2 bases at J, leaving 6 bases unmatched. The CDR3 totals 16 residues. The CDR3 protein is CASSPAGTSLTDTQYF. The CDR3 DNA reads as TGTGCCAGCTCACCGGCCGGGACTAGCCTCACAGATACGCAGTATTTT.

The V call is TRBV6-1, the J call TRBJ2-7; D is possibly TRBD1 (5 bases). The CDR3 sequence is 15 residues long. Germline V gene sequence: CDR1 MNHNS, CDR2 SASEGT. Deletions cut 3 bases from V and 0 bases from J, with 12 bases between. In DNA form, the CDR3 reads TGTGCCAGCAGTGACGCAGGGATTGGCTCCTACGAGCAGTACTTC. Protein product: CASSDAGIGSYEQYF.

V and J are TRBV14 and TRBJ2-1; 7 nucleotides match TRBD2. J lost 3 bases, V lost 3 bases, and 8 bases had no gene match. Germline CDR1 reads SGHDN; CDR2 reads FVKESK. This CDR3 spans 16 amino acids. The CDR3 nucleotides read TGTGCCAGCAGCCACTTTGCGGGAGACCTCTACAATGAGCAGTTCTTC. Translated: CASSHFAGDLYNEQFF.

The V call is TRBV14, the J call TRBJ2-1; the D gene is possibly TRBD1 (5 bases). The CDR3 spans 14 residues. Germline V lookup: CDR1 SGHDN, CDR2 FVKESK. V lost 0 bases and J lost 12, with 15 bases in between. Here the CDR3 reads CASSQDRTGSRQFF. CDR3 DNA sequence: TGTGCCAGCAGCCAAGACCGAACAGGTTCACGGCAGTTCTTC.

The V call is TRBV7-2, the J call TRBJ1-5; the D gene is possibly TRBD1 (6 bases). This CDR3 is 15 amino acids long. Germline CDR1 and CDR2: SGHTA and FQGNSA. Trimming left V 5 bases short and J 3 bases short, with 14 bases between. The CDR3 bases are TGTGCCAGCAGCCCCTCCGGACAGATCAATCAGCCCCAGCATTTT. This sequence encodes CASSPSGQINQPQHF.